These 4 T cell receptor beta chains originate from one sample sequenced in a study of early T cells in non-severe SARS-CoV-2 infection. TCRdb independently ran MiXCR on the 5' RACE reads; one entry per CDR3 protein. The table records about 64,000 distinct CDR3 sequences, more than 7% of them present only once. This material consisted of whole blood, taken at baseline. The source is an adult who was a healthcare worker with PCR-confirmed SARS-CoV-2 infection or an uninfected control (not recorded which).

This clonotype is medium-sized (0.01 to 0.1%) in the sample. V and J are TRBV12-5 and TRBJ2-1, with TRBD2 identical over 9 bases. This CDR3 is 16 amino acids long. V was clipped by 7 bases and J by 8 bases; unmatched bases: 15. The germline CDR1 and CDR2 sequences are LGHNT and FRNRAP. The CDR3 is CASVTPGAGGPHEQFF. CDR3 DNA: TGTGCTAGTGTCACGCCCGGTGCGGGAGGGCCTCATGAGCAGTTCTTC.

CDR3 protein: CAWDPGQLNTEAFF. CDR3 nucleotides: TGTGCCTGGGACCCTGGACAATTAAACACTGAAGCTTTCTTT. The chain employs TRBV30 and TRBJ1-1; D perhaps matches TRBD1 (5 bases). Germline V gene data show CDR1 as GTSNPN and CDR2 as SVGIG (reference sequence). Trimming took off 5 bases at V and 2 bases at J, with 15 bases between the two ends. The CDR3 is 14 residues long.

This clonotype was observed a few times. As DNA, the CDR3 is TGTGCCAGCAGTCCACCGACAGTCTTGAACACCGGGGAGCTGTTTTTT. It is translated as CASSPPTVLNTGELFF. The chain joins TRBV12-3 or TRBV12-4 to TRBJ2-2, with D possibly being TRBD1 (5 bases). V was shortened by 5 bases and J by 1 base, with 14 bases between the two germline ends. CDR3 length equals 16 residues.

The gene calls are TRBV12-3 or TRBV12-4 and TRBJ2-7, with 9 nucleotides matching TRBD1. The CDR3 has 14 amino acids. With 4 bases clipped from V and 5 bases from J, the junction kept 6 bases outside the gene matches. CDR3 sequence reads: CASSSGTGFNEQYF. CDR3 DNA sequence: TGTGCCAGCAGTTCCGGGACAGGGTTTAACGAGCAGTACTTC.